This T cell receptor (beta chain) came from a study of T cells in localized non-small cell lung cancer. Study results and limitations: Because researchers sequenced only one region of the tumor, heterogeneity is still possible. Patients showing higher blood T cell density tended to see longer overall survival. Tumor showed lower T cell clonality than uninvolved adjacent lung, where it was highest. There were a median around 53 of the top 100 tumor clones appearing in adjacent lung.

The assay was immunoSEQ multiplex PCR, and TCRdb's table has in-frame clones only and misses some. The repertoire holds approximately 19,000 clones, 75% to 85% seen once, with approximately 4.8% in the top ten. Remarks on this clone: Its target is unknown.

Germline V lookup: CDR1 MNHNS, CDR2 SASEGT. Trimming removed 7 bases from V and 8 bases from J; junction bases left unmatched: 4. The CDR3 contains 12 residues. The receptor was isolated from a man aged 35 to 70 with stage I lung adenocarcinoma. V and J are TRBV6-1 and TRBJ2-4, with 8 nucleotides matching TRBD2. Sample: peripheral blood, taken before any cancer treatment. CDR3 loop: CASKGLVDIQYF. Written as DNA, the CDR3 is TGTGCCAGCAAGGGACTAGTAGACATTCAGTACTTC.